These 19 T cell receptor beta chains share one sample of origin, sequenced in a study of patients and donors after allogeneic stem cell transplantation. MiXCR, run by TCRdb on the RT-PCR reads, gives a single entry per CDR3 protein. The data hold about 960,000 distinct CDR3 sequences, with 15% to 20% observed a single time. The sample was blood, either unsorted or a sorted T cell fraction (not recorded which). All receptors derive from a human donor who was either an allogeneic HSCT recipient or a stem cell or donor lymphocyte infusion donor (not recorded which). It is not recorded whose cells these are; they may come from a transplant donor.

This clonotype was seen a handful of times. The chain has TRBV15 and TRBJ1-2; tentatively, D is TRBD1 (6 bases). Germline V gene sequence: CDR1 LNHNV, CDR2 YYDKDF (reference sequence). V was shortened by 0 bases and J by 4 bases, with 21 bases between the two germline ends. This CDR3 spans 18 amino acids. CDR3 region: CATSRDHQGLQKAYGYTF. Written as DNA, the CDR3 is TGTGCCACCAGCAGAGATCATCAGGGGCTCCAAAAGGCCTATGGCTACACCTTC.

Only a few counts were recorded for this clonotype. The CDR3 DNA reads TGTGCCAGCAGCCAAGTTTGGGACAGGGTGTTGGGGAGGGCTGAAGCTTTCTTT. Its translation: CASSQVWDRVLGRAEAFF. This sequence joins TRBV3-1 and TRBJ1-1; 9 bases map to TRBD1. CDR1 is LGHDT and CDR2 is YNNKEL in the germline V gene (reference sequence). V was pared by 1 base and J by 6 bases, with 15 bases of the junction left unmatched. The CDR3 sequence is 18 residues long.

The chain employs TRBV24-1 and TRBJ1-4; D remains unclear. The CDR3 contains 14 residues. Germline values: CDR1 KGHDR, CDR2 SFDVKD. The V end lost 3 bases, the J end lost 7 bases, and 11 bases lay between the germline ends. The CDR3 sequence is CATSDQRRSEKLFF. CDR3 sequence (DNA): TGTGCCACCAGTGATCAAAGGCGGTCTGAAAAACTGTTTTTT.

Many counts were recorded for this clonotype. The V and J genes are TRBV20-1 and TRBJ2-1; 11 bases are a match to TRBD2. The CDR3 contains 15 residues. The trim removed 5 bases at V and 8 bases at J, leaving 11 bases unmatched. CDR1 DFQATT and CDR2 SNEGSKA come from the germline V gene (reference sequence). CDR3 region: CSASTIAGGLYEQFF. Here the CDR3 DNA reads TGCAGTGCTTCGACTATAGCGGGAGGGCTCTATGAGCAGTTCTTC.

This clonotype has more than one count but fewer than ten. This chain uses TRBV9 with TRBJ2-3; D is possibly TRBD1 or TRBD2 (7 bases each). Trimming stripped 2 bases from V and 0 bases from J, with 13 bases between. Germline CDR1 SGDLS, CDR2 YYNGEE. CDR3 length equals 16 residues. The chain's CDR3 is CASSVRGGDSTDTQYF. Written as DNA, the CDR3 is TGTGCCAGCAGCGTCAGGGGGGGAGATAGCACAGATACGCAGTATTTT. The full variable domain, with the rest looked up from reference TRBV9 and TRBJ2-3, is DSGVTQTPKHLITATGQRVTLRCSPRSGDLSVYWYQQSLDQGLQFLIQYYNGEERAKGNILERFSAQQFPDLHSELNLSSLELGDSALYFCASSVRGGDSTDTQYFGPGTRLTVL.

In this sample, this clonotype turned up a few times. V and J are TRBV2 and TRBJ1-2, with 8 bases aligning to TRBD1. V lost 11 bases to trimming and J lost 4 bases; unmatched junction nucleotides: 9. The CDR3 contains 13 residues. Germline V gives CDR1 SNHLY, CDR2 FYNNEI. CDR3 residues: CAGLQGVGYGYTF. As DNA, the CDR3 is TGTGCCGGACTACAGGGGGTAGGCTATGGCTACACCTTC.

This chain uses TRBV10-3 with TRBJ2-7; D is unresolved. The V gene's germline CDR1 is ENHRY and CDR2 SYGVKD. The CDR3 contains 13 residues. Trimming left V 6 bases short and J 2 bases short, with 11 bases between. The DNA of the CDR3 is TGTGCCATCAGGGAACAGAATACCTACGAGCAGTACTTC. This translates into CAIREQNTYEQYF.

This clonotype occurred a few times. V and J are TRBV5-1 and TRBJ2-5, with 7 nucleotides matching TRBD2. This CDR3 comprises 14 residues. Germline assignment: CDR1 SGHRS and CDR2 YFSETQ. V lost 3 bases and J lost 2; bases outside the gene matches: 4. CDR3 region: CASSSPSGQETQYF. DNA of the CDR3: TGCGCCAGCAGCTCACCTAGCGGTCAAGAGACCCAGTACTTC.

As DNA, the CDR3 is TGCGCCAGCAGCCAAGATCTCGTCGGTACTAACTATGGCTACACCTTC. Translating gives CASSQDLVGTNYGYTF. The gene calls are TRBV4-3 and TRBJ1-2; no definite D call. The germline V gene encodes CDR1 LGHNA and CDR2 YSLEER. This CDR3 contains 16 residues. V lost 0 bases and J 0 bases, leaving 11 bases between the germline ends.

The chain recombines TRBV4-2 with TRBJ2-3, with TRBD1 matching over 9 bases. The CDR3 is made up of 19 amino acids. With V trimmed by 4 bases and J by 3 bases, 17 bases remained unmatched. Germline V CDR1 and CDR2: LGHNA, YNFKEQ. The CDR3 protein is CASSLGLQQGAMGTDTQYF. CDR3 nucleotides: TGTGCCAGCAGCCTGGGGCTCCAACAGGGGGCGATGGGTACAGATACGCAGTATTTT.

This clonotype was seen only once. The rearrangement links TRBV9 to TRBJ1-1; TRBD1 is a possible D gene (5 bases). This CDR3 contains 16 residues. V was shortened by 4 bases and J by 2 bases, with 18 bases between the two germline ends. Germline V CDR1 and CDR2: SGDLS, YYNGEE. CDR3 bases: TGTGCCAGCAGCCTCAGGGCCGACCGCGTAAACACTGAAGCTTTCTTT. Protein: CASSLRADRVNTEAFF.

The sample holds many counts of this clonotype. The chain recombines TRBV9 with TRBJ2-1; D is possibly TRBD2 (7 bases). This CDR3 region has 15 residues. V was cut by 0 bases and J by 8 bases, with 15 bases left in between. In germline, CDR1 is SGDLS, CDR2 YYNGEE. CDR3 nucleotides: TGTGCCAGCAGCGTAGAGGGGGGGGGCCTTCATGAGCAGTTCTTC. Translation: CASSVEGGGLHEQFF.

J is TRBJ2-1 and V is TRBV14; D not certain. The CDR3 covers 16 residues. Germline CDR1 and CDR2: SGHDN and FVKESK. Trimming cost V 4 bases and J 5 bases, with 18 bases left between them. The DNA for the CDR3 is TGTGCCAGCAGCCCGAAGCGCCAACGGGTAAACAATGAGCAGTTCTTC. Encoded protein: CASSPKRQRVNNEQFF.

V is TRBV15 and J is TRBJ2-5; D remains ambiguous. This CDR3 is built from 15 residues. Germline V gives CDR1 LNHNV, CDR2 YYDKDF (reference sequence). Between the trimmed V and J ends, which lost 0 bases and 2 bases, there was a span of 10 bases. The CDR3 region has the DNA TGTGCCACCAGCAGAGATCCCAACTTACAAGAGACCCAGTACTTC. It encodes CATSRDPNLQETQYF.

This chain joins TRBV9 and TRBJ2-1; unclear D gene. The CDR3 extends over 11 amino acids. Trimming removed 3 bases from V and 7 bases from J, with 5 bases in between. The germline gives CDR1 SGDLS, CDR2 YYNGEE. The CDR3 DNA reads TGTGCCAGCAGCGCCGCGAATGAGCAGTTCTTC. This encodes CASSAANEQFF.

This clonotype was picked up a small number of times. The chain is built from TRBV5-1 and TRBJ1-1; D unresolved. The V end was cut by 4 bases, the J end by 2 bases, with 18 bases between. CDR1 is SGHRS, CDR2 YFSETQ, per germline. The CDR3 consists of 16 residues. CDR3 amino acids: CASSPYPGKENTEAFF. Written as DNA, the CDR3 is TGCGCCAGCAGCCCGTATCCGGGCAAGGAAAACACTGAAGCTTTCTTT.

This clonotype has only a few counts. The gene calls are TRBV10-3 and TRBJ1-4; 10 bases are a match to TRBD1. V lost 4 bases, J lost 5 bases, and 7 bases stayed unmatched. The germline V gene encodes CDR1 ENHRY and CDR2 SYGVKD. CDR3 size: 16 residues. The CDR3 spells CAISAWDRGNNEKLFF. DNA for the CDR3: TGTGCCATCAGTGCATGGGACAGGGGCAACAATGAAAAACTGTTTTTT.

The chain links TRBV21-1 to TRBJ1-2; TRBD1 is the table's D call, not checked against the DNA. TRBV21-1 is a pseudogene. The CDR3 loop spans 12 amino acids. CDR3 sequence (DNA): TGTGCCGATCAACAGGGGATTGTTGGCTACACCTTC. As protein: CADQQGIVGYTF.

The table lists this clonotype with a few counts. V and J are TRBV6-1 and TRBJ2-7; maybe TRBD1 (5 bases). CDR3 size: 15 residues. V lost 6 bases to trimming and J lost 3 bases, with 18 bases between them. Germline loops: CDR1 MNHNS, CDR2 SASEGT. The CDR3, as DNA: TGTGCCAGCAGCCTTGCAGGGTACAGCCGCTACGAGCAGTACTTC. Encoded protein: CASSLAGYSRYEQYF.